These 16 T cell receptor beta chains were all obtained from the same sample, sequenced in a study of cytomegalovirus exposure and HLA in healthy donors (dated by TCRdb to 2017 to 2019). The library was made by the immunoSEQ multiplex PCR assay. For the multiplex PCR, a mixture combining 60 forward primers for TCR Vbeta segments and 13 reverse primers for TCR Jbeta segments was used. Not all clones reach the TCRdb copy of this immuneACCESS table, which keeps in-frame sequences only. Checked studies attribute under half of the gap to unresolved V genes and leave the rest unexplained. The sample table records a few hundred thousand clones; nearly 95% of these occur just once. The ten largest clones capture around 1.7% of the sample. The material sequenced was PBMCs. Receptor source: a girl aged 2-10 years in good health and CMV-seronegative.

This rearrangement joins TRBV2 to TRBJ2-7; no firm D call. The CDR3 consists of 15 residues. V was shortened by 6 bases and J by 4 bases, with 19 bases between the two germline ends. Germline lookup yields CDR1 SNHLY and CDR2 FYNNEI. CDR3 sequence reads: CASSRLQETVYEQYF. The DNA for the CDR3 is TGTGCCAGCAGCCGGCTTCAAGAGACTGTGTACGAGCAGTACTTC.

V and J are TRBV5-6 and TRBJ1-4, with 8 positions matching TRBD1. Germline V gene lookup returns CDR1 SGHDT and CDR2 YYEEEE. The junction had 5 bases not matched to a gene; V was cut back by 0 bases and J by 7 bases. This CDR3 has 15 amino acids. The CDR3 reads CASSLVTGEGEKLFF. The CDR3, as DNA: TGTGCCAGCAGCTTGGTGACAGGGGAAGGTGAAAAACTGTTTTTT.

The chain joins TRBV2 to TRBJ2-7, with D maybe TRBD1 (6 bases). With 1 base removed from V and 0 bases from J, the gap between germline ends came to 16 bases. The CDR3 extends over 17 amino acids. Per germline, CDR1 SNHLY and CDR2 FYNNEI. The DNA for the CDR3 is TGTGCCAGCAGTGAAGGGGCCCCCGGGACACCCTCCTACGAGCAGTACTTC. Translated: CASSEGAPGTPSYEQYF.

The V and J genes are TRBV28 and TRBJ1-6, with D maybe TRBD1 (5 bases). CDR1 and CDR2 (germline): MDHEN, SYDVKM. The CDR3 is 12 residues long. V shed 6 bases and J shed 7 bases, with 7 bases lying between them. The CDR3, as DNA: TGTGCCAGCAGCAACAGGAATTCACCCCTCCACTTT. The encoded protein is CASSNRNSPLHF.

The CDR3 DNA reads as TGTGCCAGTACCCCAGGGGTCAATGAGCAGTTCTTC. Its translation is CASTPGVNEQFF. The chain employs TRBV6-1 and TRBJ2-1; maybe TRBD1 (6 bases). CDR1 and CDR2 (germline): MNHNS, SASEGT. CDR3 length: 12 residues. The V end was cut by 9 bases, the J end by 6 bases, with 12 bases between.

This chain links TRBV6-1 with TRBJ2-1; possibly TRBD1 for D (6 bases). The CDR3 runs to 14 residues. Germline V gene data show CDR1 as MNHNS and CDR2 as SASEGT. Trimming cost V 6 bases and J 3 bases, with 12 bases left between them. CDR3 DNA: TGTGCCAGCAGCCTACAGGGATTCTACAATGAGCAGTTCTTC. Translation gives CASSLQGFYNEQFF.

The V call is TRBV19, the J call TRBJ1-5; 7 nucleotides align to TRBD1. The J segment lost 6 bases and the V segment lost 4 bases, leaving 6 bases of the junction unmatched. CDR1 is LNHDA and CDR2 is SQIVND in the germline V gene (reference sequence). The CDR3 covers 14 residues. CDR3 loop: CASSTDRASQPQHF. The CDR3 DNA is TGTGCCAGTAGTACTGACAGGGCAAGTCAGCCCCAGCATTTT.

The chain has TRBV2 and TRBJ1-6; D is unclear. The V end lost 4 bases, the J end lost 0 bases, and 4 bases lay between the germline ends. The CDR3 is 14 residues long. Germline V gene data show CDR1 as SNHLY and CDR2 as FYNNEI. The CDR3 region is CASSASSYNSPLHF. The DNA of the CDR3 is TGTGCCAGCAGTGCCAGCTCCTATAATTCACCCCTCCACTTT.

The V and J genes are TRBV6-1 and TRBJ2-1, with 8 bases fitting TRBD1. CDR3 length: 13 residues. Trimming at V came to 7 bases and at J to 7 bases, leaving 6 bases not matched to a gene. Germline loops: CDR1 MNHNS, CDR2 SASEGT. CDR3 region: CASTRDRLNEQFF. For the CDR3, the DNA is TGTGCCAGCACCCGGGACAGGTTAAATGAGCAGTTCTTC.

The rearrangement uses TRBV1 and TRBJ2-3; the table names TRBD2, a call not compared with the DNA. TRBV1 is recorded as a pseudogene. The CDR3 has 20 amino acids. The CDR3 nucleotides read TGCACCAGCAGCCAAACCCTAAGGAGCGGGGGTAGAATTTTCAGAGATACGCAGTATTTT. Its translation: CTSSQTLRSGGRIFRDTQYF.

The V gene is TRBV5-5, the J gene TRBJ1-2, with unresolved D. The germline V and J ends were trimmed by 0 bases and 4 bases, with 7 bases remaining between them. The CDR3 has 13 amino acids. CDR1 and CDR2 (germline): SGHKS, YYEKEE (reference sequence). This CDR3 is CASSLDILYGYTF. CDR3 in DNA: TGTGCCAGCAGCTTGGACATTCTCTATGGCTACACCTTC.

The chain employs TRBV7-9 and TRBJ2-3; D is uncertain. V lost 1 base, J lost 4 bases, and 6 bases lay in between. Germline V gene sequence: CDR1 SEHNR, CDR2 FQNEAQ (reference sequence). CDR3 length equals 13 residues. The CDR3 region has the DNA TGTGCCAGCAGCTTAGACAGTTCAGATACGCAGTATTTT. Translated: CASSLDSSDTQYF. Full variable domain (rest looked up from reference TRBV7-9 and TRBJ2-3): DTGVSQNPRHKITKRGQNVTFRCDPISEHNRLYWYRQTLGQGPEFLTYFQNEAQLEKSRLLSDRFSAERPKGSFSTLEIQRTEQGDSAMYLCASSLDSSDTQYFGPGTRLTVL.

This clone has just one count. In nucleotides, the CDR3 is TGTGCCTGGAGTGTACAGGAAAATTCACCCCTCCACTTT. Protein: CAWSVQENSPLHF. V gene TRBV30 combines with J gene TRBJ1-6; tentatively, D is TRBD1 (5 bases). The CDR3 is made up of 13 amino acids. The V gene lost 0 bases and the J gene lost 7 bases, with 7 bases spanning the gap. The V gene's germline CDR1 is GTSNPN and CDR2 SVGIG (reference sequence).

This clone appeared a single time. V usage is TRBV10-3 and J usage is TRBJ1-1; D is uncertain. V was pared by 4 bases and J by 0 bases, with 9 bases between. Germline V gene lookup returns CDR1 ENHRY and CDR2 SYGVKD. CDR3 length: 14 residues. CDR3 sequence (DNA): TGTGCCATCAGTGGGAATACAGTGAACACTGAAGCTTTCTTT. Its protein is CAISGNTVNTEAFF.

The chain links TRBV6-1 to TRBJ2-2, with 9 nucleotides matching TRBD2. The CDR3 is 18 residues long. V gave up 6 bases and J gave up 1 base; unmatched junction bases: 12. Germline values: CDR1 MNHNS, CDR2 SASEGT. This CDR3 reads CASREQAGGQLNTGELFF. The CDR3 coding sequence is TGTGCCAGCAGGGAACAAGCGGGGGGCCAATTGAACACCGGGGAGCTGTTTTTT.

This chain links TRBV4-1 with TRBJ1-2; tentative D call: TRBD1 (5 bases). Germline CDR1 MGHRA, CDR2 YSYEKL. CDR3 length equals 15 residues. V was trimmed by 3 bases and J by 5 bases, leaving 16 bases between them. This chain's CDR3 is CASSHSDSLKYGYTF. The CDR3 DNA reads as TGCGCCAGCAGCCACTCAGACAGCCTTAAATATGGCTACACCTTC.